The text below deals with one TCR beta chain. Antigen unknown. This record belongs to a study of T cells after yellow fever vaccination. Study observations and caveats: Some clonotypes, a small share, were shared between CD4 and CD8 compartments. A faster peak, day 5 versus 15, was reached by the weaker secondary response. Post-booster reappearance was seen for most primary-vaccination clones (about 96% CD4, around 88% CD8).

Making TCR cDNA involved 5'RACE template switching, which added UMIs and a universal primer site. TCRdb re-called the 5' RACE reads through MiXCR, storing one row per CDR3 protein. The data show about 53,000 distinct CDR3 sequences, approximately 7% seen once. The starting material was CD8+ T cells sorted from PBMCs, obtained on the day of the first yellow fever vaccination. The TCR originated in a man aged 18 to 29 who received the YFV17D yellow fever vaccine.

The CDR3: CASSVVHNEQFF. CDR3 DNA sequence: TGTGCCAGCAGCGTGGTCCACAATGAGCAGTTCTTC. The rearrangement links TRBV9 to TRBJ2-1, with unresolved D. Per germline, CDR1 SGDLS and CDR2 YYNGEE. V lost 2 bases and J lost 5, with 5 bases in between. This CDR3 has 12 residues.